Listed here are 20 T cell receptor beta chains from one sample, sequenced in a study of identifying expanded T cells in peripheral blood. Only in-frame clones appear in the TCRdb table, and some are missing; sequencing was by immunoSEQ multiplex PCR. The sample has under 130,000 clones, approximately 90% seen once. The sample was blood. The receptors come from a person between 18 and 75 years old in good health.

This clone is a singleton in its sample. This chain uses TRBV5-1 with TRBJ2-3; maybe TRBD1 (5 bases). Trimming removed 1 base from V and 0 bases from J, with 9 bases in between. CDR3 length equals 15 residues. CDR1 SGHRS and CDR2 YFSETQ come from the germline V gene. The CDR3 region has the DNA TGCGCCAGCAGCTTGACGACAGCTAGCACAGATACGCAGTATTTT. It is translated as CASSLTTASTDTQYF. Together with reference TRBV5-1 and TRBJ2-3, the CDR3 gives the full variable domain: KAGVTQTPRYLIKTRGQQVTLSCSPISGHRSVSWYQQTPGQGLQFLFEYFSETQRNKGNFPGRFSGRQFSNSRSEMNVSTLELGDSALYLCASSLTTASTDTQYFGPGTRLTVL.

As for this clone: This CDR3 is also generated by other DNA sequences in the sample. The gene calls are TRBV19 and TRBJ1-5; D gene unclear. This CDR3 is built from 13 residues. V dropped 8 bases and J dropped 2 bases, with 10 bases sitting between them. Germline loops: CDR1 LNHDA, CDR2 SQIVND (reference sequence). The CDR3 loop is CASLDRGNQPQHF. The CDR3 DNA reads TGTGCCAGTCTCGATAGGGGCAATCAGCCCCAGCATTTT. Supplemented by reference TRBV19 and TRBJ1-5, the full variable domain reads DGGITQSPKYLFRKEGQNVTLSCEQNLNHDAMYWYRQDPGQGLRLIYYSQIVNDFQKGDIAEGYSVSREKKESFPLTVTSAQKNPTAFYLCASLDRGNQPQHFGDGTRLSIL.

The V call is TRBV7-2, the J call TRBJ2-3, with D tentatively TRBD1 (5 bases). The CDR3 is 17 amino acids. Germline CDR1 reads SGHTA; CDR2 reads FQGNSA. The germline V and J ends were trimmed by 5 bases and 1 base, with 19 bases remaining between them. The CDR3 nucleotides are TGTGCCAGCAGCCTCGATGGTGACAGTACCCGCACAGATACGCAGTATTTT. Translated: CASSLDGDSTRTDTQYF.

The V and J genes are TRBV14 and TRBJ2-1; 8 nucleotides agree with TRBD2. In germline, CDR1 is SGHDN, CDR2 FVKESK. The length of the CDR3 is 17 residues. V dropped 4 bases and J dropped 5; count of bases not matched to a gene: 13. The CDR3, as DNA: TGTGCCAGCAGCCGAGACCCGAGGCGGGGGGCCGACAATGAGCAGTTCTTC. Translated: CASSRDPRRGADNEQFF.

The V and J genes are TRBV6-5 and TRBJ1-1, with TRBD1 matching 7 bases. CDR3 length: 14 residues. Trimming cost V 6 bases and J 5 bases; bases outside gene matches: 9. The germline gives CDR1 MNHEY, CDR2 SVGAGI. This CDR3 reads CASSPGDRRTEAFF. CDR3 bases: TGTGCCAGCAGCCCTGGGGACAGACGGACTGAAGCTTTCTTT.

The chain combines TRBV7-2 with TRBJ2-5, with 11 nucleotides matching TRBD2. The CDR3 runs 16 residues. After removal of 4 bases from V and 3 bases from J, the junction contained 7 bases not matched to a gene. Germline V gene data show CDR1 as SGHTA and CDR2 as FQGNSA. CDR3 coding DNA: TGTGCCAGCAGCTACCCGACTAGCGGGACTAAAGAGACCCAGTACTTC. It translates to CASSYPTSGTKETQYF.

The J gene is TRBJ2-7, the V gene TRBV5-6; tentatively, D is TRBD2 (7 bases). Trimming stripped 7 bases from V and 5 bases from J, with 13 bases between. CDR1 and CDR2 (germline): SGHDT, YYEEEE. The CDR3 runs to 12 residues. The CDR3 DNA reads as TGTGCCAGCGGGGAGGGGGGACACGAGCAGTACTTC. This encodes CASGEGGHEQYF.

V and J are TRBV6-5 and TRBJ1-3, with 8 bases lining up with TRBD1. The CDR3 sequence is 14 residues long. The germline CDR1 and CDR2 sequences are MNHEY and SVGAGI. Trimming took 10 bases from V and 3 from J; bases not matched to a gene: 8. CDR3 amino acids: CATHGQGLGNTIYF. CDR3 sequence (DNA): TGTGCCACCCACGGACAGGGTCTTGGAAACACCATATATTTT.

The J gene is TRBJ1-1, the V gene TRBV7-2, with D maybe TRBD1 (6 bases). The CDR3 extends over 13 amino acids. V was pared by 5 bases and J by 4 bases, with 11 bases between. Germline V gene lookup returns CDR1 SGHTA and CDR2 FQGNSA. The DNA of the CDR3 is TGTGCCAGCAGCACTACAGGGTCCACTGAAGCTTTCTTT. Translation gives CASSTTGSTEAFF. The entire variable domain, with the rest obtained from reference TRBV7-2 and TRBJ1-1, is as follows: GAGVSQSPSNKVTEKGKDVELRCDPISGHTALYWYRQSLGQGLEFLIYFQGNSAPDKSGLPSDRFSAERTGGSVSTLTIQRTQQEDSAVYLCASSTTGSTEAFFGQGTRLTVV.

This rearrangement joins TRBV6-5 to TRBJ1-6; perhaps TRBD1 as D (5 bases). The CDR3 extends over 15 amino acids. CDR1 is MNHEY and CDR2 is SVGAGI in the germline V gene. V lost 0 bases, J lost 7 bases, and 10 bases lay in between. CDR3 nucleotides: TGTGCCAGCAGTTACTCACAGGCGGCCAATTCACCCCTCCACTTT. Its translation is CASSYSQAANSPLHF.

The chain joins TRBV2 to TRBJ2-6; D unclear. The ends were cut back, 7 bases at V and 4 bases at J, with 17 bases in the middle. The CDR3 totals 16 residues. Looked up from germline, CDR1 is SNHLY and CDR2 is FYNNEI. CDR3 residues: CASTLDLTSGANVLTF. The CDR3 nucleotides read TGTGCCAGCACCTTGGACCTGACCTCAGGGGCCAACGTCCTGACTTTC.

The V and J genes are TRBV7-2 and TRBJ1-1; D is undetermined. Per germline, CDR1 SGHTA and CDR2 FQGNSA. This CDR3 comprises 13 residues. The V end was cut by 7 bases, the J end by 8 bases, with 17 bases between. The CDR3 sequence is CASTLPRTGEAFF. CDR3 DNA sequence: TGTGCCAGCACCCTCCCTAGGACGGGAGAAGCTTTCTTT.

In its sample, this clone was seen a few times. This chain links TRBV14 with TRBJ1-1; the D is unclear. The CDR3 totals 12 residues. V was clipped by 2 bases and J by 5 bases, with 6 bases between them. Germline V gene lookup returns CDR1 SGHDN and CDR2 FVKESK. This CDR3 is CASSQSGTEAFF. CDR3 bases: TGTGCCAGCAGCCAAAGTGGAACTGAAGCTTTCTTT.

The chain carries TRBV18 and TRBJ2-7, with 9 bases aligning to TRBD1. CDR3 length: 16 residues. CDR1 and CDR2 (germline): KGHSH, LQKENI. Trimming at V came to 5 bases and at J to 9 bases, leaving 17 bases not matched to a gene. The CDR3 nucleotides read TGTGCCAGCTCATCCAATAGGGACAGGGCGCTTTTAGGGCAGTACTTC. Amino acids: CASSSNRDRALLGQYF.

J is TRBJ1-2 and V is TRBV7-9; tentatively, D is TRBD1 (6 bases). V dropped 4 bases and J dropped 7 bases, with 10 bases sitting between them. The CDR3 loop spans 12 amino acids. CDR1 is SEHNR and CDR2 is FQNEAQ in the germline V gene (reference sequence). This CDR3 is CASSSQGGGYTF. CDR3 DNA sequence: TGTGCCAGCAGCTCACAGGGCGGTGGCTACACCTTC.

The rearrangement joins TRBV6-1 to TRBJ2-3; 13 nucleotides align to TRBD2. The CDR3 is made up of 18 amino acids. V lost 0 bases, J lost 3 bases, and 6 bases stayed unmatched. Germline CDR1 and CDR2: MNHNS and SASEGT. DNA of the CDR3: TGTGCCAGCAGTGAAGCACTGGGACTAGCGGGGCGGACAGATACGCAGTATTTT. This gives the protein CASSEALGLAGRTDTQYF.

The genes are TRBV2 and TRBJ1-4, with D possibly TRBD1 on 5 matching bases. Germline CDR1 reads SNHLY; CDR2 reads FYNNEI. The length of the CDR3 is 15 residues. Between the trimmed V and J ends, which lost 4 bases and 8 bases, there was a span of 17 bases. In nucleotides, the CDR3 is TGTGCCAGCAGTGTGGGGGGACTAGGGACGGAAAAACTGTTTTTT. Translated, it gives CASSVGGLGTEKLFF.

The rearrangement links TRBV28 to TRBJ1-2; D is unclear. The V end lost 6 bases, the J end lost 1 base, and 3 bases lay between the germline ends. Germline V gene lookup returns CDR1 MDHEN and CDR2 SYDVKM. This CDR3 has 11 amino acids. The CDR3 DNA sequence: TGTGCCAGCAGGGTTAACTATGGCTACACCTTC. This gives the protein CASRVNYGYTF.

The J gene is TRBJ2-3, the V gene TRBV7-6, with D unresolved. Per the germline V gene, CDR1 is SGHVS and CDR2 is FNYEAQ. Trimming pared 0 bases from V and 6 bases from J, leaving 4 bases between. The CDR3 spans 12 residues. CDR3 DNA: TGTGCCAGCAGCTTAGCGCGGGATACGCAGTATTTT. Its protein is CASSLARDTQYF. The complete variable domain, with remaining parts taken from reference TRBV7-6 and TRBJ2-3, reads GAGVSQSPRYKVTKRGQDVALRCDPISGHVSLYWYRQALGQGPEFLTYFNYEAQQDKSGLPNDRFSAERPEGSISTLTIQRTEQRDSAMYRCASSLARDTQYFGPGTRLTVL.

This clone was found a few times. Other DNA variants within this sample encode the same CDR3. V is TRBV19 and J is TRBJ1-2; TRBD1 matches at 10 bases. The ends lost 1 base at V and 4 bases at J; junction bases unmatched: 3. Germline assignment: CDR1 LNHDA and CDR2 SQIVND (reference sequence). The CDR3 contains 15 residues. CDR3 coding DNA: TGTGCCAGTAGTATAGCGACAGGGGGCGGCTATGGCTACACCTTC. Protein sequence: CASSIATGGGYGYTF.